This T cell receptor (beta chain) derives from a study of T cell clonality in common variable immunodeficiency. Heparinized whole blood, 5 to 8 ml, came from each donor. The method was immunoSEQ multiplex PCR; TCRdb's version includes in-frame clones alone and lacks a portion of them. The table lists around 39,000 clones, with no singletons. This clone appeared many times. Its antigen is currently unknown. The read falls 3 residues short of the CDR3 end, and the missing part is taken from the germline J gene. Study-wide results and caveats: TCRbeta clonality was increased in CVID versus healthy controls. What drives increased CVID clonality needs T cell subpopulation sequencing. Shared TCRbeta clones were fewer between CVID subjects than controls.

Trimming removed 1 base from V and 6 bases from J, with 11 bases in between. The germline V gene encodes CDR1 SGHDT and CDR2 YYEEEE. This CDR3 has 14 residues. The material sequenced was peripheral blood mononuclear cells. The source is a person aged 18 to 75 in good health. The chain combines TRBV5-6 with TRBJ1-5, with D possibly TRBD1 on 6 matching bases. This CDR3 reads CASSLQGLVQPQHF. The covered CDR3 bases are TGTGCCAGCAGCTTGCAGGGGTTAGTTCAGCCC. The entire variable domain, with the rest obtained from reference TRBV5-6 and TRBJ1-5, is as follows: DAGVTQSPTHLIKTRGQQVTLRCSPKSGHDTVSWYQQALGQGPQFIFQYYEEEERQRGNFPDRFSGHQFPNYSSELNVNALLLGDSALYLCASSLQGLVQPQHFGDGTRLSIL.